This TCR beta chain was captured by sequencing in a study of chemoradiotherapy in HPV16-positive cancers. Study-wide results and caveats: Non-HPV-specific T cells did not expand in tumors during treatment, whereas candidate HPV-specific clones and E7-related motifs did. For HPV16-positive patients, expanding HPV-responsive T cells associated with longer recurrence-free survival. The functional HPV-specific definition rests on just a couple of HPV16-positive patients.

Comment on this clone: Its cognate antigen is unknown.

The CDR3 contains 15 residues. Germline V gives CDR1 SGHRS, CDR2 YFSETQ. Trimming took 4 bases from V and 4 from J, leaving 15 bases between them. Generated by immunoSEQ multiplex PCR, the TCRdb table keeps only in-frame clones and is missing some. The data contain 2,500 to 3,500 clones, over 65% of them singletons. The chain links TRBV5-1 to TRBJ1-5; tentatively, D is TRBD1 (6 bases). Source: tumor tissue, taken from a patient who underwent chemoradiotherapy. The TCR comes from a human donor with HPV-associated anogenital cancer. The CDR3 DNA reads TGCGCCAGCAGCCCCGCCACAGGGCCGAATCAGCCCCAGCATTTT. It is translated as CASSPATGPNQPQHF.